The next 8 T cell receptor beta chains were all read from a single sample in a study of cytomegalovirus exposure and HLA in healthy donors. Primers included in the PCR were 60 Vbeta and 13 Jbeta primers. The assay was immunoSEQ multiplex PCR, and TCRdb's table has in-frame clones only and misses some. The repertoire holds 130,000 or so clones, with roughly three quarters as singletons. Source material: PBMCs. Receptors were obtained from a woman in her sixties in good health and CMV-seronegative.

This chain links TRBV18 with TRBJ2-1; 11 bases match TRBD2. Losses at the gene ends were 4 bases for V and 4 bases for J; bases not matched to a gene: 9. The CDR3 consists of 17 residues. CDR1 and CDR2 (germline): KGHSH, LQKENI. CDR3 amino acids: CASSLYRTSGQYNEQFF. The DNA for the CDR3 is TGTGCCAGCTCACTTTATCGGACTAGCGGGCAGTACAATGAGCAGTTCTTC.

This chain connects TRBV4-1 to TRBJ2-5; 9 bases line up with TRBD2. The J call is doubtful: the DNA matches TRBJ2-7 better. The length of the CDR3 is 13 residues. Per germline, CDR1 MGHRA and CDR2 YSYEKL. The CDR3 sequence is CASSPTSGYEQYF. CDR3 nucleotide sequence: TGCGCCAGCAGCCCCACTAGCGGGTACGAGCAGTACTTC.

The chain combines TRBV18 with TRBJ2-3; tentative D call: TRBD1 (5 bases). This CDR3 has 14 residues. V was pared by 4 bases and J by 3 bases, with 11 bases between. Germline V lookup: CDR1 KGHSH, CDR2 LQKENI. CDR3 in amino acids: CASSLGAGTDTQYF. CDR3 nucleotide sequence: TGTGCCAGCTCACTTGGGGCAGGAACAGATACGCAGTATTTT. The whole variable domain, remainder taken from reference TRBV18 and TRBJ2-3, is NAGVMQNPRHLVRRRGQEARLRCSPMKGHSHVYWYRQLPEEGLKFMVYLQKENIIDESGMPKERFSAEFPKEGPSILRIQQVVRGDSAAYFCASSLGAGTDTQYFGPGTRLTVL.

The chain uses TRBV6-5 and TRBJ2-7; TRBD1 might be the D (5 bases). CDR1 and CDR2 from the germline V gene are MNHEY and SVGAGI. V was clipped by 0 bases and J by 5 bases, with 17 bases between them. The CDR3 contains 16 residues. The CDR3, as DNA: TGTGCCAGCAGTTACTCGACTCCAGGGATTTTTGACGAGCAGTACTTC. Amino acids: CASSYSTPGIFDEQYF.

The chain has TRBV2 and TRBJ2-5; weak D call: TRBD2 (5 bases). Germline CDR1 is SNHLY and CDR2 is FYNNEI. V lost 4 bases and J 3 bases, leaving 9 bases between the germline ends. CDR3 length: 13 amino acids. The CDR3 region has the DNA TGTGCCAGCAGTGGATACGGGAAAGAGACCCAGTACTTC. Its translation is CASSGYGKETQYF. Drawing the rest from reference TRBV2 and TRBJ2-5, the complete variable domain is EPEVTQTPSHQVTQMGQEVILRCVPISNHLYFYWYRQILGQKVEFLVSFYNNEISEKSEIFDDQFSVERPDGSNFTLKIRSTKLEDSAMYFCASSGYGKETQYFGPGTRLLVL.

J is TRBJ2-1 and V is TRBV10-2, with 9 positions matching TRBD2. The CDR3 is made up of 12 amino acids. The V gene end was trimmed by 4 bases and the J gene end by 16 bases; junction bases not matched to a gene: 8. Per germline, CDR1 WSHSY and CDR2 SAAADI. CDR3 sequence: CASSGGGRAEFF. For the CDR3, the DNA is TGCGCCAGCAGTGGGGGCGGGAGGGCGGAATTCTTC.

This clone came up once. This chain links TRBV6-1 with TRBJ2-2, with TRBD1 matching over 8 bases. V was pared by 7 bases and J by 7 bases, with 8 bases of the junction left unmatched. The CDR3 spans 14 residues. CDR1 and CDR2 (germline): MNHNS, SASEGT. CDR3 region: CASKLDRAVGELFF. The CDR3 DNA reads as TGTGCCAGCAAATTGGACAGGGCGGTCGGGGAGCTGTTTTTT.

This clone was counted between two and nine times. The J gene is TRBJ1-4, the V gene TRBV5-1, with a possible D match to TRBD1 (5 bases). The CDR3 consists of 14 residues. The ends were cut back, 1 base at V and 6 bases at J, with 10 bases in the middle. Germline CDR1 is SGHRS and CDR2 is YFSETQ. The CDR3 is CASSLLTGDEKLFF. The CDR3 DNA reads TGCGCCAGCAGCTTGTTGACGGGGGATGAAAAACTGTTTTTT.